This TCR beta chain was documented in a study of blood T cell repertoires in COVID-19. The CDR3 has 15 residues. The germline V gene has CDR1 SGDLS and CDR2 YYNGEE. V lost 1 base, J lost 0 bases, and 11 bases lay in between. Authors' analysis steps: Counts of nucleated cells, estimated from reference gene primer amplification, were obtained. Produced via immunoSEQ multiplex PCR; TCRdb's table is partial and in-frame only. That table gives V, J and clone size, and the DNA gave D and trimming. The table has 81,000 or so clones, 80% to 90% seen once. The rearrangement links TRBV9 to TRBJ2-7; D gene unclear. Material: peripheral blood. The TCR sequence derives from a human donor in a cohort sampled during active COVID-19. For the CDR3, the DNA is TGTGCCAGCAGCGTAATCCGGGTGAGCTCCTACGAGCAGTACTTC. This encodes CASSVIRVSSYEQYF.